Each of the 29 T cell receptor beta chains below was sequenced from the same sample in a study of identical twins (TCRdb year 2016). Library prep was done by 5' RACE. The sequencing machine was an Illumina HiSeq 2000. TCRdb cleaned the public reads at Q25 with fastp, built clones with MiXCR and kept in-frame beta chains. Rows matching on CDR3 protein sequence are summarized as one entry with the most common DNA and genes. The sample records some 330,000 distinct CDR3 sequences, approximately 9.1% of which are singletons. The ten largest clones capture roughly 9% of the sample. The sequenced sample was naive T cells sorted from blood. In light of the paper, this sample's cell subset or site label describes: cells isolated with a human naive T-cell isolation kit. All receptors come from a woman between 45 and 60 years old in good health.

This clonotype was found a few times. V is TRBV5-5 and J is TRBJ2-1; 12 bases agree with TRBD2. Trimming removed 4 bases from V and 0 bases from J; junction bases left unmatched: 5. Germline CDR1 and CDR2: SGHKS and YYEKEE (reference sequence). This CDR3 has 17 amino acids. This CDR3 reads CASSPAGLAGSYNEQFF. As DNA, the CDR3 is TGTGCCAGCAGCCCGGCGGGACTAGCGGGCTCCTACAATGAGCAGTTCTTC.

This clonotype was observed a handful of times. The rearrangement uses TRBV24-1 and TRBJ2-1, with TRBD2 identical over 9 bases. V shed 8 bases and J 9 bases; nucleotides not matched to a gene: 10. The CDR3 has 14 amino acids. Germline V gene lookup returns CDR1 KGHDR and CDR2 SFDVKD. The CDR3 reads CATNNASSGIEQFF. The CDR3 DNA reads TGTGCCACCAATAACGCGTCTAGCGGGATTGAGCAGTTCTTC.

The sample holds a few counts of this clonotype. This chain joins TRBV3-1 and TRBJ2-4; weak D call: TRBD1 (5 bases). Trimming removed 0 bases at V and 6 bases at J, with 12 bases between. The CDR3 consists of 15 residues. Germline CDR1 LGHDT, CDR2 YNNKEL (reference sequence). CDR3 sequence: CASSQDWTPGNIQYF. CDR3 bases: TGTGCCAGCAGCCAAGATTGGACACCTGGAAACATTCAGTACTTC. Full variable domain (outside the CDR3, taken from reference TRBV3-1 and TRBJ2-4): DTAVSQTPKYLVTQMGNDKSIKCEQNLGHDTMYWYKQDSKKFLKIMFSYNNKELIINETVPNRFSPKSPDKAHLNLHINSLELGDSAVYFCASSQDWTPGNIQYFGAGTRLSVL.

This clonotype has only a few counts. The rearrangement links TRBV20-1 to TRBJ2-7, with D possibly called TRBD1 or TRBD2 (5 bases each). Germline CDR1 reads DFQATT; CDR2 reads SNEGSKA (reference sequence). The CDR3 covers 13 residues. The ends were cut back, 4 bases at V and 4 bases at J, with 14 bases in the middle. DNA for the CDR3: TGCAGTGCTAATCGGGACGGAGGATACGAGCAGTACGTC. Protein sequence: CSANRDGGYEQYV.

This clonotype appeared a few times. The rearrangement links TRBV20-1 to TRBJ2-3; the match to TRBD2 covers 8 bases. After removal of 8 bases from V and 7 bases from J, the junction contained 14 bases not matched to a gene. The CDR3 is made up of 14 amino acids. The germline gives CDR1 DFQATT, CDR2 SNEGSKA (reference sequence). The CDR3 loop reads CSINYSGSLNTQYF. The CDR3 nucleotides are TGCAGTATAAACTACAGCGGGAGTTTAAATACGCAGTATTTT.

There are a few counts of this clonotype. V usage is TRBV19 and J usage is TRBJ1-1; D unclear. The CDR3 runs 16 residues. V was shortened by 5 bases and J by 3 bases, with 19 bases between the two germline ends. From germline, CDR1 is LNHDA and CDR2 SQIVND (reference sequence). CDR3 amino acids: CASSLYPQRRDTEAFF. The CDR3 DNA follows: TGTGCCAGTAGTCTCTACCCCCAACGAAGGGACACTGAAGCTTTCTTT.

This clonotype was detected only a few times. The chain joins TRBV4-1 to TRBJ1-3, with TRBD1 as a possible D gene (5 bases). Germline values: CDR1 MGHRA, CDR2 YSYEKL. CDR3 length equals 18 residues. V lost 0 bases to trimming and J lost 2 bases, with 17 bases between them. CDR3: CASSQEVVGRVTGNTIYF. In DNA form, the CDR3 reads TGCGCCAGCAGCCAAGAAGTGGTAGGCAGGGTGACTGGAAACACCATATATTTT.

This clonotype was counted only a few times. The CDR3 DNA is TGCAGCGCTATTGGAGATACGCAGTATTTT. Amino acid sequence: CSAIGDTQYF. The gene calls are TRBV29-1 and TRBJ2-3; no clear D gene. Trimming left V 7 bases short and J 5 bases short, with 7 bases between. CDR1 SQVTM and CDR2 ANQGSEA come from the germline V gene. This CDR3 is built from 10 residues.

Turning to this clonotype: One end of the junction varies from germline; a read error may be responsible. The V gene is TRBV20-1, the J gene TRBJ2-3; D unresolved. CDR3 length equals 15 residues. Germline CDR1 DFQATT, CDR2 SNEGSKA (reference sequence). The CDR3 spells CGARIRLSSTDTQYF. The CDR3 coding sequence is TGCGGTGCTAGAATACGACTTTCTAGCACAGATACGCAGTATTTT.

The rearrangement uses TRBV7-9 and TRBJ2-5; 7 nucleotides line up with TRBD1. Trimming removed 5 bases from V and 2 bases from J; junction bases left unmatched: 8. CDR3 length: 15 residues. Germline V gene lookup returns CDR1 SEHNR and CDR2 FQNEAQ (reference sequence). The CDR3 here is CASSPLPRGQETQYF. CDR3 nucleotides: TGTGCCAGCAGCCCCCTCCCCAGGGGGCAAGAGACCCAGTACTTC.

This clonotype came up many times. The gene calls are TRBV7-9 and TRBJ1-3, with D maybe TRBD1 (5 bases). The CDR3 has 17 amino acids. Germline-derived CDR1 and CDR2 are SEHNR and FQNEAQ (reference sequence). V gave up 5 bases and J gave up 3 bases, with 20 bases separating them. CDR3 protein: CASSPIGGNPLGNTIYF. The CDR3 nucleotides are TGTGCCAGCAGCCCTATCGGGGGTAACCCTCTTGGAAACACCATATATTTT.

The CDR3 DNA is TGTGCCAGCAGCTTCGGGATTTACCAAGAGACCCAGTACTTC. As protein: CASSFGIYQETQYF. The chain has TRBV7-2 and TRBJ2-5, with a tentative D call TRBD2 (5 bases). The V and J ends lost 3 bases and 0 bases respectively, with 8 bases between them. Germline V gives CDR1 SGHTA, CDR2 FQGNSA. The CDR3 consists of 14 residues.

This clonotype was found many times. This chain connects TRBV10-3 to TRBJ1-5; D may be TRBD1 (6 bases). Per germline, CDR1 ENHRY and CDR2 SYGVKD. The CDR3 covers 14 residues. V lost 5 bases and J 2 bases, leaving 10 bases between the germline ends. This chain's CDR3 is CAISTDRGNQPQHF. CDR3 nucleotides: TGTGCCATCAGTACGGACAGAGGCAATCAGCCCCAGCATTTT.

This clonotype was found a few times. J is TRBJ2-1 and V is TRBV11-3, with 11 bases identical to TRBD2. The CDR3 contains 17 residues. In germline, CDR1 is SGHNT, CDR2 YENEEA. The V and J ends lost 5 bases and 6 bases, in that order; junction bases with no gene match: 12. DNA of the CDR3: TGTGCCAGCAGCCCGCGCTTAACTAGCGGGAGAATCAATGAGCAGTTCTTC. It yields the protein CASSPRLTSGRINEQFF.

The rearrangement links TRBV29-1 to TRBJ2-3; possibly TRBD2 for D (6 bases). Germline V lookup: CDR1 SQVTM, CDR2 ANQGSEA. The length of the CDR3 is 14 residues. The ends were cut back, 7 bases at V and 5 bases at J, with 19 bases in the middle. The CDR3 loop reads CSAIGGPFEDTQYF. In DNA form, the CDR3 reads TGCAGCGCTATAGGAGGGCCGTTTGAAGATACGCAGTATTTT.

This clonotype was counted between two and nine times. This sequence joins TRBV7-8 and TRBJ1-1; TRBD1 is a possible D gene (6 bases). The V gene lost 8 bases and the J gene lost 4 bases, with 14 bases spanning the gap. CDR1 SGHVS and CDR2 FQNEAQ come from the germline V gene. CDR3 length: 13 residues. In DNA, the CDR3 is TGTGCCAGCTCTCCGGGGGGGCGCACTGAAGCTTTCTTT. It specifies CASSPGGRTEAFF.

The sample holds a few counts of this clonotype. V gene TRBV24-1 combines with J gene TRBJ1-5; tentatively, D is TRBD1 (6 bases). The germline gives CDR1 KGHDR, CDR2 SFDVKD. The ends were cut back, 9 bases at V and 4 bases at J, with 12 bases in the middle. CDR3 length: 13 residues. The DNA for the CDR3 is TGTGCCACCGCCAAGGGGGTTAATCAGCCCCAGCATTTT. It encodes CATAKGVNQPQHF.

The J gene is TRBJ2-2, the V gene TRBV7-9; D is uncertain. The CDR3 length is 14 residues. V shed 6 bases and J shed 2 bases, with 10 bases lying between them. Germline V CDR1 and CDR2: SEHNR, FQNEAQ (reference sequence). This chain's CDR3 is CASRVRTNTGELFF. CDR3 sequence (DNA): TGTGCCAGCAGAGTCCGCACTAACACCGGGGAGCTGTTTTTT.

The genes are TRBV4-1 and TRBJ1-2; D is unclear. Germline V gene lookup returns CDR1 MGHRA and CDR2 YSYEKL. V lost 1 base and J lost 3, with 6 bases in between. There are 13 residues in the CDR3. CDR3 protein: CASSQVADYGYTF. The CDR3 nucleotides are TGCGCCAGCAGCCAAGTCGCGGACTATGGCTACACCTTC.

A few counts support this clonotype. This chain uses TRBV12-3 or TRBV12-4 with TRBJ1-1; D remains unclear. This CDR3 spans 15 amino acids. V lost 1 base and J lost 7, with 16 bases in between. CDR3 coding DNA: TGTGCCAGCAGTTTAGAGGGTGGAACAGTAAGTGAAGCTTTCTTT. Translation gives CASSLEGGTVSEAFF.

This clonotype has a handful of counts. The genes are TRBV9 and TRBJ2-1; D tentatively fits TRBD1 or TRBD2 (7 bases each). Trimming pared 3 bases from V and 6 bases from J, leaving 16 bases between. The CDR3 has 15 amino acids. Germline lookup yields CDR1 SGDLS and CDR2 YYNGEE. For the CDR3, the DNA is TGTGCCAGCAGCGCGACAGGGCGGACTAGCAATGAGCAGTTCTTC. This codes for CASSATGRTSNEQFF. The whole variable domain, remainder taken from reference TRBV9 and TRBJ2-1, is DSGVTQTPKHLITATGQRVTLRCSPRSGDLSVYWYQQSLDQGLQFLIQYYNGEERAKGNILERFSAQQFPDLHSELNLSSLELGDSALYFCASSATGRTSNEQFFGPGTRLTVL.

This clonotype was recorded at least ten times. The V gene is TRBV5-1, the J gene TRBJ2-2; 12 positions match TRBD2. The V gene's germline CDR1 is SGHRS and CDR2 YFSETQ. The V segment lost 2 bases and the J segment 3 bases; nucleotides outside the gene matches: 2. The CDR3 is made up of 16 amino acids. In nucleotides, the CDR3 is TGCGCCAGCAGCTTTAGACTAGCGGGAGACACCGGGGAGCTGTTTTTT. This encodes CASSFRLAGDTGELFF.

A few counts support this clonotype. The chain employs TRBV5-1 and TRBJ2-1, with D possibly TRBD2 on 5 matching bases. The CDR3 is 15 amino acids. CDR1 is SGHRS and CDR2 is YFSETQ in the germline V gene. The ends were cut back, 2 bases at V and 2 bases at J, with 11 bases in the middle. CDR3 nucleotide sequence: TGCGCCAGCAGCTTCAACTCCGGGACCTACAATGAGCAGTTCTTC. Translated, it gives CASSFNSGTYNEQFF.

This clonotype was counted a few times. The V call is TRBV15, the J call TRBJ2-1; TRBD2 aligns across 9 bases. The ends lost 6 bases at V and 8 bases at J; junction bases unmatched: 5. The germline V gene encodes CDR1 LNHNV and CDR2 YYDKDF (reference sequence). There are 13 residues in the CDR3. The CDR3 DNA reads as TGTGCCACCAGTAGCGGGAGTGGCGATGAGCAGTTCTTC. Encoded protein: CATSSGSGDEQFF. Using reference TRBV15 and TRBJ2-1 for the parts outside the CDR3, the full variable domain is DAMVIQNPRYQVTQFGKPVTLSCSQTLNHNVMYWYQQKSSQAPKLLFHYYDKDFNNEADTPDNFQSRRPNTSFCFLDIRSPGLGDTAMYLCATSSGSGDEQFFGPGTRLTVL.

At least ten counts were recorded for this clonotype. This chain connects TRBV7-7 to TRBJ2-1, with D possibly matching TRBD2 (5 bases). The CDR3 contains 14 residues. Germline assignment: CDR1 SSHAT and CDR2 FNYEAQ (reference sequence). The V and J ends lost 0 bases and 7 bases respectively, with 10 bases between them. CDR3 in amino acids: CASSLAGVGNEQFF. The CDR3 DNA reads TGTGCCAGCAGCTTAGCGGGAGTTGGTAATGAGCAGTTCTTC.

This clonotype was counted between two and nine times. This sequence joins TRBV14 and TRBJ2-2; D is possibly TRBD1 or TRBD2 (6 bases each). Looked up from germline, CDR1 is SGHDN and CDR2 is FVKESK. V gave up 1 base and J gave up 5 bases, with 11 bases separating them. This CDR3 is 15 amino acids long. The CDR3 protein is CASSQAGARTGELFF. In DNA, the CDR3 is TGTGCCAGCAGCCAAGCGGGGGCGCGGACCGGGGAGCTGTTTTTT.

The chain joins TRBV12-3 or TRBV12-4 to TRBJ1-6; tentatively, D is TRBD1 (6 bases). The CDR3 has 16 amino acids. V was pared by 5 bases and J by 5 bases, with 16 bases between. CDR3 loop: CASSTGQTFHNSPLHF. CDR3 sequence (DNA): TGTGCCAGCAGTACCGGACAGACGTTTCATAATTCACCCCTCCACTTT.

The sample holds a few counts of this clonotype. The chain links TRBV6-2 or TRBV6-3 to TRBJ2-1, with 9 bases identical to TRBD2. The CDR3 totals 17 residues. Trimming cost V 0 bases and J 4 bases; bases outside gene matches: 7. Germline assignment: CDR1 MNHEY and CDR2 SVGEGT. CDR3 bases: TGTGCCAGCAGTTACTCGCCAACGGCGGGAGGGTACAATGAGCAGTTCTTC. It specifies CASSYSPTAGGYNEQFF.

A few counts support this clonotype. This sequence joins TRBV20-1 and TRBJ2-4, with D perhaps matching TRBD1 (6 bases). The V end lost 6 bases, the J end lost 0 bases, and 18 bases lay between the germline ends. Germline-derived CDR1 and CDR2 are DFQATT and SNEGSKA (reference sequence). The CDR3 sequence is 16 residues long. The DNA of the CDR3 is TGCAGTGCACTGGACAGAGAGGGCCTAGCCAAAAACATTCAGTACTTC. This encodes CSALDREGLAKNIQYF.